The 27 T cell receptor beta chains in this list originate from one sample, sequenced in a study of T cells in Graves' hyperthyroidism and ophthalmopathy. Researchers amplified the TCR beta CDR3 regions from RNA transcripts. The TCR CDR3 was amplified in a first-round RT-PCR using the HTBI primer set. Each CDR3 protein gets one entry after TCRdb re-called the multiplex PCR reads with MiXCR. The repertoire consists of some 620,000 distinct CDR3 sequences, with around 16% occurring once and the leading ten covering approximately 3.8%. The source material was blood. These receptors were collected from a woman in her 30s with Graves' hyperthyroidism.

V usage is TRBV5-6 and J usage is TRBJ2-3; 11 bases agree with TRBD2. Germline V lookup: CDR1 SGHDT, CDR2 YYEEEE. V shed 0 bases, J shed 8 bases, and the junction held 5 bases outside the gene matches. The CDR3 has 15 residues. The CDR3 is CASSLGLAGLGTQYF. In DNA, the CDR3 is TGTGCCAGCAGCTTGGGACTAGCGGGATTAGGTACGCAGTATTTT.

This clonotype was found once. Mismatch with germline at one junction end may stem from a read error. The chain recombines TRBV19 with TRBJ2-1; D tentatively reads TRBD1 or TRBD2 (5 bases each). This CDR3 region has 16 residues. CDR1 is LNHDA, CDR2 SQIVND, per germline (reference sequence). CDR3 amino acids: CASSIWKPGTHSERFF. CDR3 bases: TGTGCCAGTAGTATTTGGAAACCGGGGACCCACAGTGAGCGGTTCTTC.

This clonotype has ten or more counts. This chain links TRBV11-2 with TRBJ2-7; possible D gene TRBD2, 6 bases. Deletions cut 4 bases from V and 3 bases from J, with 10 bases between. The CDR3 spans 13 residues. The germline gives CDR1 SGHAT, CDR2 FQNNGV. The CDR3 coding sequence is TGTGCCAGCAGCTCGGGACTCGGCTACGAGCAGTACTTC. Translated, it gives CASSSGLGYEQYF.

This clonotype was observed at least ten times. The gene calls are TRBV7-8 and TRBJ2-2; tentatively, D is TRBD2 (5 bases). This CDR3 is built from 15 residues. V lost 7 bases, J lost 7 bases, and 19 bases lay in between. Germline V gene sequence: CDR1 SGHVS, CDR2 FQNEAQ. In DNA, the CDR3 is TGTGCCAGCACCTACCCTTTGAGGGAAAACGGGGAGCTGTTTTTT. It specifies CASTYPLRENGELFF. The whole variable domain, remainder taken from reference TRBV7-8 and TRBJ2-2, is GAGVSQSPRYKVAKRGQDVALRCDPISGHVSLFWYQQALGQGPEFLTYFQNEAQLDKSGLPSDRFFAERPEGSVSTLKIQRTQQEDSAVYLCASTYPLRENGELFFGEGSRLTVL.

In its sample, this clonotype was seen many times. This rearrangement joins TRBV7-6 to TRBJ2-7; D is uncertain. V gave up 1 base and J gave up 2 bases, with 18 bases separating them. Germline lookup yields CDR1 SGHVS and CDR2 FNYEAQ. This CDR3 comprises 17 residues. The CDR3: CASSLGETGPAPYEQYF. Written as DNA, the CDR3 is TGTGCCAGCAGCTTAGGAGAGACCGGGCCGGCTCCCTACGAGCAGTACTTC.

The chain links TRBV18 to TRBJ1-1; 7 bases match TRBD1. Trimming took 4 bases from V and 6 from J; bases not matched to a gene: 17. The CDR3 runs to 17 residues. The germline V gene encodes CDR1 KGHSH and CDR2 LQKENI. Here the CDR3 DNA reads TGTGCCAGCTCACTACAGGGGTCGAACAGTATATTCGCTGAAGCTTTCTTT. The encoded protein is CASSLQGSNSIFAEAFF.

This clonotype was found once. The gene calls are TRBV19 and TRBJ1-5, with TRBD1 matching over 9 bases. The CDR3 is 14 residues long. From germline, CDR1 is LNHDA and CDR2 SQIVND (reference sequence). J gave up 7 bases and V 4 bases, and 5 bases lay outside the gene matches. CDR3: CASSRDRVWQPQHF. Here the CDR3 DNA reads TGTGCCAGTAGTAGGGACAGGGTTTGGCAGCCCCAGCATTTT.

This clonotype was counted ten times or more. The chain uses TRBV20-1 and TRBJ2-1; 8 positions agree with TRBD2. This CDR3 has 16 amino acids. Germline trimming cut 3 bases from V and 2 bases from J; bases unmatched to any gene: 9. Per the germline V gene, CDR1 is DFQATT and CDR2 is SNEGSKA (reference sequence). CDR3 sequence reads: CSARKMGSGAYNEQFF. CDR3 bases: TGCAGTGCTAGGAAAATGGGTAGCGGGGCCTACAATGAGCAGTTCTTC.

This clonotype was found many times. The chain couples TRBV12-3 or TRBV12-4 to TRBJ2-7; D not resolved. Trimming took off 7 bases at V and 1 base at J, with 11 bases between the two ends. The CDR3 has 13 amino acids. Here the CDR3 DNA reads TGTGCCAGCACCCCGGAATTATCCTACGAGCAGTACTTC. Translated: CASTPELSYEQYF.

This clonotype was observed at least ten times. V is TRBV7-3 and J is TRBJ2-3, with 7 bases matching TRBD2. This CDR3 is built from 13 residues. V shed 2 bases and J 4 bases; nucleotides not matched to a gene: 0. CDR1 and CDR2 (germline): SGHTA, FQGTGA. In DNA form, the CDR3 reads TGTGCCAGCAGCTTAGGGGGGGCAGATACGCAGTATTTT. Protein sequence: CASSLGGADTQYF.

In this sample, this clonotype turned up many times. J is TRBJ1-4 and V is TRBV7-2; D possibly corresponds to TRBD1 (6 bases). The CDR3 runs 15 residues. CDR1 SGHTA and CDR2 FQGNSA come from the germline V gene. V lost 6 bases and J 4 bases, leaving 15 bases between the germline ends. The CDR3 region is CASSYQTGFNEKLFF. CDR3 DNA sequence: TGTGCCAGCAGTTACCAGACAGGCTTTAATGAAAAACTGTTTTTT.

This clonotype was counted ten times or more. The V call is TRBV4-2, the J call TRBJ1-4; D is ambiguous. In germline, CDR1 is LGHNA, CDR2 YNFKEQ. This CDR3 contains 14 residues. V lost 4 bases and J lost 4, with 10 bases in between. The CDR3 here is CASSPPMDNEKLFF. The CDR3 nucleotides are TGTGCCAGCAGCCCTCCGATGGATAATGAAAAACTGTTTTTT.

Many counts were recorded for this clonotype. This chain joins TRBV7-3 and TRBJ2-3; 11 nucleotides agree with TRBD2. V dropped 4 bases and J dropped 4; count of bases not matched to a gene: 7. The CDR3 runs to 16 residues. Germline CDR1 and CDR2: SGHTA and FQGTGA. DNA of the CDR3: TGTGCCAGCAGCTCCCGTAGCGGGAGGGCAGCAGATACGCAGTATTTT. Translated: CASSSRSGRAADTQYF.

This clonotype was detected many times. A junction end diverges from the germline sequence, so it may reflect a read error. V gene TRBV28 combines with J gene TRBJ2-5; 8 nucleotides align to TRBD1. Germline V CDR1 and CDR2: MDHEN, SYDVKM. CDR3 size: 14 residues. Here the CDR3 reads CASSGTGGLETQYF. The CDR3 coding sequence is TGTGCCAGCAGTGGAACAGGGGGGCTAGAGACCCAATACTTC.

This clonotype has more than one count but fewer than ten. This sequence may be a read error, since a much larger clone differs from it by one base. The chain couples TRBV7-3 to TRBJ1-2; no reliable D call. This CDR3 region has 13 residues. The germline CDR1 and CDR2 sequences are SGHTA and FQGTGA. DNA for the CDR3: TGTGCCGGCAGCTTAAGAGGGATCTATGGCTACACCTTC. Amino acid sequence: CAGSLRGIYGYTF.

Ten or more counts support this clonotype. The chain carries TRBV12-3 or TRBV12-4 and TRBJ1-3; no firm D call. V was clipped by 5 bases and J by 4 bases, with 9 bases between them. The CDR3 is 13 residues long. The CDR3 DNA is TGTGCCAGCAGTCCCCCCCCGGGAAACACCATATATTTT. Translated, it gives CASSPPPGNTIYF.

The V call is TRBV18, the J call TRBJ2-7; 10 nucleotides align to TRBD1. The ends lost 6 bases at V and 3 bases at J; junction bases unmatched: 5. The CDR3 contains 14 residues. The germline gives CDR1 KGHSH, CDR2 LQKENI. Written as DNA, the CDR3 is TGTGCCAGCTCCTGGGGACAGGGGATCTACGAGCAGTACTTC. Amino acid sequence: CASSWGQGIYEQYF.

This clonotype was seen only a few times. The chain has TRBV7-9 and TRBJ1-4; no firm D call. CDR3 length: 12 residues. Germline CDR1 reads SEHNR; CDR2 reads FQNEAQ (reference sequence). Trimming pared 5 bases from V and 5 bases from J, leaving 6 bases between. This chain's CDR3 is CASSPENEKLFF. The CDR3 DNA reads TGTGCCAGCAGCCCAGAGAATGAAAAACTGTTTTTT.

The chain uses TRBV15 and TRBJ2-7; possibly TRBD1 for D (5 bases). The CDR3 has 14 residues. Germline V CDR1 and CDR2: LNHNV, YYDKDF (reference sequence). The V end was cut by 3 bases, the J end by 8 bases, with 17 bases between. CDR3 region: CATSRDTDSYKQYF. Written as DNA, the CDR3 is TGTGCCACCAGCAGGGATACCGACAGTTATAAGCAGTACTTC.

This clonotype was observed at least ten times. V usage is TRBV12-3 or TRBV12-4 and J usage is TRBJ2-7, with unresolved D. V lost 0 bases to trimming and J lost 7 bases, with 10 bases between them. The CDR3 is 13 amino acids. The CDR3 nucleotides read TGTGCCAGCAGTTTAGCGGCTAGTCCTGAGCAGTACTTC. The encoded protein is CASSLAASPEQYF.

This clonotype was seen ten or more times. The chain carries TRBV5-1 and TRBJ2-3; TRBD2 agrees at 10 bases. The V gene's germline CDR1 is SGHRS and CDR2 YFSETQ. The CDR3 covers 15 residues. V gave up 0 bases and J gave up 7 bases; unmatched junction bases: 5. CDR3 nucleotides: TGCGCCAGCAGCTTGGTAGCGGGAGGCGGGAATACGCAGTATTTT. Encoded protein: CASSLVAGGGNTQYF.

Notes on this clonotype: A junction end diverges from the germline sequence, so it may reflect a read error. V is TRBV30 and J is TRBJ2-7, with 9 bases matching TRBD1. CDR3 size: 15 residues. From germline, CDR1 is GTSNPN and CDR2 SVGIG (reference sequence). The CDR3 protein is CARSPPGQGGYEQYF. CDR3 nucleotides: TGTGCCCGGAGTCCCCCGGGACAGGGCGGTTACGAGCAGTACTTC. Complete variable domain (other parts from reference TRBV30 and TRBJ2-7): SQTIHQWPATLVQPVGSPLSLECTVEGTSNPNLYWYRQAAGRGLQLLFYSVGIGQISSEVPQNLSASRPQDRQFILSSKKLLLSDSGFYLCARSPPGQGGYEQYFGPGTRLTVT.

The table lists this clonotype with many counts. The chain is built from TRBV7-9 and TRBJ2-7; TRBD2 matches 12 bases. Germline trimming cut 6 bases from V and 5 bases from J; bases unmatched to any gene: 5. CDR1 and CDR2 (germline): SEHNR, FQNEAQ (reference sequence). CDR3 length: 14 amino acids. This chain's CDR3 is CASRDTSGRNEQYF. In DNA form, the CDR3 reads TGTGCCAGCAGGGATACTAGCGGGAGGAACGAGCAGTACTTC.

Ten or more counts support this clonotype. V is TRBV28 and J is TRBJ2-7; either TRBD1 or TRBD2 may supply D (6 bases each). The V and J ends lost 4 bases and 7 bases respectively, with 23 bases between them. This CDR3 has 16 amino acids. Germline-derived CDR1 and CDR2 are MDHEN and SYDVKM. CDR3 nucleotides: TGTGCCAGCAGTTCGTGGTGGGACCGGGGGCCCCGGGAGCAGTACTTC. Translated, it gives CASSSWWDRGPREQYF.

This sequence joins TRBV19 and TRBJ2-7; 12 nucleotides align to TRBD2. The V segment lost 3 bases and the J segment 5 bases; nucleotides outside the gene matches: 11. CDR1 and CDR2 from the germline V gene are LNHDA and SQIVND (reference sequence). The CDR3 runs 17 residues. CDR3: CASSINGLAGWNDEQYF. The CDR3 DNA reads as TGTGCCAGTAGTATTAATGGACTAGCGGGATGGAACGACGAGCAGTACTTC.

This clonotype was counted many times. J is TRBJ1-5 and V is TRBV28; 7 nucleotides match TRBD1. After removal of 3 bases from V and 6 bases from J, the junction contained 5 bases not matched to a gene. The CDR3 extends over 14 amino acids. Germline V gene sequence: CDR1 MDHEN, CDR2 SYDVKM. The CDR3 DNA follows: TGTGCCAGCAGTTTTGGAGGGGGCGGTCAGCCCCAGCATTTT. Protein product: CASSFGGGGQPQHF.

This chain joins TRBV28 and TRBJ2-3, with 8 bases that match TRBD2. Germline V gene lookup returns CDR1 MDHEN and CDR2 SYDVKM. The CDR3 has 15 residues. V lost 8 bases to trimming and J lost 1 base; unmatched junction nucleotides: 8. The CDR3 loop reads CASAAGEEGTDTQYF. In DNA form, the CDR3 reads TGTGCCAGCGCAGCGGGAGAGGAGGGCACAGATACGCAGTATTTT.